This is a list of T cell receptor beta chains from one sample in a study of cytomegalovirus exposure and HLA in healthy donors. Assay: immunoSEQ multiplex PCR; the TCRdb copy retains only in-frame clones and omits some. The data show roughly 170,000 clones, around 81% seen once. The specimen was PBMCs. The receptors originated from a woman in her twenties or thirties in good health and CMV-seronegative. CDR3s include the opening cysteine and the closing phenylalanine or tryptophan. The D gene is left open where the match is weak. Only some rows state a clone size, as once, few, many or a class for expanded clones.

d_gene	j_gene	abundance	v_gene	CDR3nt	CDR3aa
NA	TRBJ2-1	NA	TRBV5-4	TGTGCCGCCTCGTTAGCCGCCAATGAGCAGTTCTTC	CAASLAANEQFF
NA	TRBJ1-6	NA	TRBV5-4	TGTGCCAGCAGCCCCGGTGGAAGGAGCTCCTATAATTCACCCCTCCACTTT	CASSPGGRSSYNSPLHF
NA	TRBJ2-3	NA	TRBV10-1	TGCGCCAGCGCCGAAAAAACTAGCACAGATACGCAGTATTTT	CASAEKTSTDTQYF
TRBD2	TRBJ2-7	NA	TRBV7-3	TGTGCCAGCAGCTTAATAGCGGGTAGCTCCTACGAGCAGTACTTC	CASSLIAGSSYEQYF
TRBD1	TRBJ1-1	few	TRBV5-6	TGTGCCAGCAGCTCCTCGGGACAGCGCATCTTT	CASSSSGQRIF
TRBD1	TRBJ2-5	NA	TRBV5-1	TGCGCCAGCAGCTGGGGACAGGGGGGAGAGACCCAGTACTTC	CASSWGQGGETQYF
NA	TRBJ2-7	NA	TRBV29-1	TGCAGCGTTGAAGACAGGATTACCTACGAGCAGTACTTC	CSVEDRITYEQYF
NA	TRBJ1-1	NA	TRBV30	TGTGCCTGGAGCCCCTCCCCTGAAGCTTTCTTT	CAWSPSPEAFF
NA	TRBJ1-1	NA	TRBV15	TGTGCCACCAGCGTAAAACAGGGAGTTGGCACTGAAGCTTTCTTT	CATSVKQGVGTEAFF
NA	TRBJ1-2	NA	TRBV28	TGTGCCAGCAGTTTAATTTTATCGGGTGGCTACACCTTC	CASSLILSGGYTF
NA	TRBJ1-5	NA	TRBV28	TGTGCCAGCAGTTTACGACTTACTCGGACAGAATATAGCAATCAGCCCCAGCATTTT	CASSLRLTRTEYSNQPQHF
NA	TRBJ2-3	NA	TRBV7-9	TGTGCCAGCAGCCTCGGGAATTTTGGAGATACGCAGTATTTT	CASSLGNFGDTQYF
TRBD1	TRBJ2-1	NA	TRBV9	TGTGCCAGCAGCATTTTTAGGACAGGGGGCTACAATGAGCAGTTCTTC	CASSIFRTGGYNEQFF
NA	TRBJ1-1	NA	TRBV6-5	TGTGCCAGCAGCAATGACAGGAACACTGAAGCTTTCTTT	CASSNDRNTEAFF
NA	TRBJ1-6	NA	TRBV5-6	TGTGCCAGCAGTTCGCAACAGGGATATAATTCACCCCTCCACTTT	CASSSQQGYNSPLHF
NA	TRBJ2-7	NA	TRBV27	TGTGCCAGCAGTTTATCCTCAGCGTTAGAGGGCGAGCAGTACTTC	CASSLSSALEGEQYF
TRBD2	TRBJ2-7	NA	TRBV5-1	TGCGCCAGCAGACGGACTAGCGGAGCTCCTTTCGACGAGCAGTACTTC	CASRRTSGAPFDEQYF
NA	TRBJ2-3	NA	TRBV28	TGTGCCAGCAGTCCAGGCACAGATACGCAGTATTTT	CASSPGTDTQYF
NA	TRBJ1-5	NA	TRBV28	TGTGCCAGCATCGTAGGAGGGCGCAATCAGCCCCAGCATTTT	CASIVGGRNQPQHF
NA	TRBJ2-7	NA	TRBV19	TGTGCCAGTAGCGGGTTACCCCTACTCTACGAGCAGTACTTC	CASSGLPLLYEQYF
NA	TRBJ1-4	NA	TRBV6-1	TGTGCCAGCAGTGTGTCTGCGGACAGATATCCGTTTTTT	CASSVSADRYPFF
TRBD1	TRBJ2-7	NA	TRBV28	TGTGCCAGCAGTCTACCCAAAAACAGGGGTGATAATAGGGGCGAGCAGTACTTC	CASSLPKNRGDNRGEQYF
NA	TRBJ2-7	NA	TRBV18	TGTGCCAGCTCACCCTCAGCGGATTTCGAATACGAGCAGTACTTC	CASSPSADFEYEQYF
TRBD1	TRBJ1-1	NA	TRBV9	TGTGCCAGCACCCGGACAGGGAGGTTGGACACTGAAGCTTTCTTT	CASTRTGRLDTEAFF